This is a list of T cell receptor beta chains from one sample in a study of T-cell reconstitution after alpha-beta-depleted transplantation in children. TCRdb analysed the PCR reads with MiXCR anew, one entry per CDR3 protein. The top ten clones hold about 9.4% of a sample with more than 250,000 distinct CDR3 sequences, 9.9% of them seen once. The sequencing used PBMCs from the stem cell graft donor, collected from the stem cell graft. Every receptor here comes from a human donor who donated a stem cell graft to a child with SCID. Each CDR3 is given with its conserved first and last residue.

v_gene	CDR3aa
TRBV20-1	CSANAGQGSTGYTF
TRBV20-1	CSAAGTGGFGETQYF
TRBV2	CASSATAITDTQYF
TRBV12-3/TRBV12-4	CASSSGSGNQPQHF
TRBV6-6	CASRIGDQPQHF
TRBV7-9	CASTLAGVSTGELFF
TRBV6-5	CASSQQNTEAFF
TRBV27	CASSPARGVSTDTQYF
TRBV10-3	CAITDGTRTPYEQYF
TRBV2	CASSPGTGGSRGQYF
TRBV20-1	CSGTIQETQYF
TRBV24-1	CATSERRGLDNQPQHF
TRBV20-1	CSAKTGFNSPLHF
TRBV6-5	CASSSPRQGGNTEAFF
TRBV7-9	CASSPGDRLNTEAFF
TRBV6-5	CASSYRPGGYEQYF
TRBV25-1	CASSDPRGGGALTQYF
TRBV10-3	CAISVTGGTNTGELFF
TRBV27	CASSPRQPQLKGGSRQYF
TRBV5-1	CASSLGALAGADTQYF
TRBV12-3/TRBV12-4	CASTPSASSYEQYF
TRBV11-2	CASSSRGDGDQPQHF
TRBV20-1	CSARGLGQETQYF
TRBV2	CASRPAAGSSYEQYF
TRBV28	CASHQGGGNQPQHF
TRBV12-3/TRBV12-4	CASSLDTNTEAFF
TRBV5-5	CASIRGQGAYNEQFF
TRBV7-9	CASSRGGSEQFF
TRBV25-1	CASSEFYRRDLSTGELFF